This passage covers 28 T cell receptor beta chains from one sample sequenced in a study of CD8 T cells in ankylosing spondylitis. Overall study results and limits: What seemed typical of ankylosing spondylitis blood was a TCR beta motif built from about 8 highly homologous variants.

TCRdb reprocessed the 5' RACE reads via MiXCR and lists one record per CDR3 protein. In the table there are fewer than 400,000 distinct CDR3 sequences, 20% to 25% of which are singletons. Which antigens these TCRs recognize remains unknown. Sequenced sample: blood, either unsorted or a sorted T cell fraction (not recorded which). The receptors were gathered from a male donor with ankylosing spondylitis.

The sample holds a few counts of this clonotype. V gene TRBV7-8 combines with J gene TRBJ2-5; D is perhaps TRBD1 (6 bases). The CDR3 covers 17 residues. V was trimmed by 0 bases and J by 5 bases, leaving 19 bases between them. CDR1 is SGHVS, CDR2 FQNEAQ, per germline. CDR3 coding DNA: TGTGCCAGCAGCTTAGCGCTAAACAGGGACGTCGGTGAGACCCAGTACTTC. Translated: CASSLALNRDVGETQYF.

The chain recombines TRBV28 with TRBJ2-5; D remains unclear. The CDR3 sequence is 13 residues long. CDR1 MDHEN and CDR2 SYDVKM come from the germline V gene. V lost 5 bases and J lost 5, with 12 bases in between. The CDR3 DNA reads TGTGCCAGCAGTCGCCCGGGCGTCGAGACCCAGTACTTC. Amino acid sequence: CASSRPGVETQYF. Full variable domain (missing parts from reference TRBV28 and TRBJ2-5): DVKVTQSSRYLVKRTGEKVFLECVQDMDHENMFWYRQDPGLGLRLIYFSYDVKMKEKGDIPEGYSVSREKKERFSLILESASTNQTSMYLCASSRPGVETQYFGPGTRLLVL.

This clonotype has a handful of counts. This sequence joins TRBV7-2 and TRBJ2-5, with D perhaps TRBD2 (6 bases). This CDR3 is built from 15 residues. Trimming removed 3 bases from V and 0 bases from J, with 11 bases in between. Per germline, CDR1 SGHTA and CDR2 FQGNSA. CDR3 in amino acids: CASSFGTVHQETQYF. CDR3 coding DNA: TGTGCCAGCAGCTTCGGGACTGTTCACCAAGAGACCCAGTACTTC.

This clonotype was counted only a few times. The chain employs TRBV12-3 or TRBV12-4 and TRBJ1-1; no clear D. The CDR3 spans 16 residues. V dropped 3 bases and J dropped 0 bases, with 14 bases sitting between them. CDR3 region: CASSFGPHGLNTEAFF. The CDR3 DNA reads as TGTGCCAGCAGTTTTGGGCCCCACGGCCTGAACACTGAAGCTTTCTTT.

The chain employs TRBV9 and TRBJ1-2; TRBD1 is a possible D gene (6 bases). CDR3 size: 12 residues. The V gene's germline CDR1 is SGDLS and CDR2 YYNGEE. V lost 3 bases and J 8 bases, leaving 11 bases between the germline ends. CDR3 sequence: CASSAQGRGYTF. CDR3 DNA sequence: TGTGCCAGCAGCGCCCAGGGGAGAGGCTACACCTTC.

V and J are TRBV6-2 or TRBV6-3 and TRBJ2-7, with unresolved D. This CDR3 has 15 residues. Trimming removed 2 bases at V and 2 bases at J, with 13 bases between. The V gene's germline CDR1 is MNHEY and CDR2 SVGEGT. The CDR3 protein is CASSYAGRPTYEQYF. The CDR3 nucleotides read TGTGCCAGCAGTTACGCCGGACGCCCGACCTACGAGCAGTACTTC.

This sequence joins TRBV7-2 and TRBJ1-1; no reliable D call. The CDR3 runs 11 residues. The ends were cut back, 5 bases at V and 7 bases at J, with 8 bases in the middle. CDR1 and CDR2 (germline): SGHTA, FQGNSA. The chain's CDR3 is CASSARLEAFF. The CDR3 DNA is TGTGCCAGCAGCGCCCGTCTTGAAGCTTTCTTT.

V is TRBV23-1 and J is TRBJ2-7, with D unresolved. TRBV23-1 is placed among ORFs of uncertain function. The length of the CDR3 is 14 residues. The ends were cut back, 7 bases at V and 0 bases at J, with 13 bases in the middle. The CDR3 loop reads CASITGVSSYEQYF. The CDR3 coding sequence is TGCGCCAGCATAACGGGCGTAAGCTCCTACGAGCAGTACTTC.

V gene TRBV6-2 or TRBV6-3 combines with J gene TRBJ2-7; 9 nucleotides line up with TRBD2. With 3 bases clipped from V and 5 bases from J, the junction kept 8 bases outside the gene matches. This CDR3 region has 15 residues. Germline V gives CDR1 MNHEY, CDR2 SVGEGT. This CDR3 reads CASSYLAGRLHEQYF. CDR3 sequence (DNA): TGTGCCAGCAGTTATCTAGCGGGAAGATTACACGAGCAGTACTTC.

The rearrangement links TRBV4-1 to TRBJ2-7, with TRBD1 as a possible D gene (6 bases). V was pared by 3 bases and J by 4 bases, with 16 bases between. Germline V gives CDR1 MGHRA, CDR2 YSYEKL. This CDR3 is 15 amino acids long. CDR3 nucleotides: TGCGCCAGCAGCCAGTTCGGGACACCCGATTACGAGCAGTACTTC. Translated, it gives CASSQFGTPDYEQYF.

This clonotype was seen a handful of times. The rearrangement joins TRBV4-3 to TRBJ2-1, with 8 bases that match TRBD2. Germline assignment: CDR1 LGHNA and CDR2 YSLEER. This CDR3 is 16 amino acids long. V was pared by 0 bases and J by 3 bases, with 4 bases of the junction left unmatched. The CDR3 sequence: CASSQDGAGDYNEQFF. DNA for the CDR3: TGCGCCAGCAGCCAAGACGGAGCGGGAGACTACAATGAGCAGTTCTTC.

This clonotype was recorded a few times. This sequence joins TRBV12-3 or TRBV12-4 and TRBJ2-1; TRBD2 might be the D (5 bases). Between the trimmed V and J ends, which lost 5 bases and 9 bases, there was a span of 14 bases. The CDR3 covers 13 residues. In nucleotides, the CDR3 is TGTGCCAGCAGTATACTAGTTTTAACTGAGCAGTTCTTC. This codes for CASSILVLTEQFF.

This clonotype was seen a handful of times. This may be a read error: a much more frequent sequence differs by one nucleotide. V gene TRBV27 combines with J gene TRBJ2-3; D is unclear. The CDR3 loop spans 12 amino acids. Germline V CDR1 and CDR2: MNHEY, SMNVEV (reference sequence). Between the trimmed V and J ends, which lost 5 bases and 2 bases, there was a span of 5 bases. CDR3 sequence (DNA): TGTGCCAGCAGTCCAGACACAGATACGCAGTATTTT. Its protein product is CASSPDTDTQYF.

This clonotype was seen only a few times. This rearrangement joins TRBV29-1 to TRBJ2-7; D is possibly TRBD1 (6 bases). Trimming shortened V by 7 bases and J by 2 bases, and 12 bases separated the two germline ends. In germline, CDR1 is SQVTM, CDR2 ANQGSEA. The CDR3 totals 12 residues. Written as DNA, the CDR3 is TGCAGCGCCCGGGACATGACCTACGAGCAGTACTTC. This encodes CSARDMTYEQYF.

This clonotype was observed a single time. This chain joins TRBV4-3 and TRBJ1-2; D might be TRBD1 (5 bases). Trimming took off 1 base at V and 8 bases at J, with 8 bases between the two ends. This CDR3 contains 12 residues. Germline-derived CDR1 and CDR2 are LGHNA and YSLEER. The CDR3 coding sequence is TGCGCCAGCAGCCAAGTTACAGGAGGCTACACCTTC. Amino acid sequence: CASSQVTGGYTF.

The CDR3: CSARGRAGQFF. DNA of the CDR3: TGCAGTGCTAGGGGGAGGGCTGGGCAGTTCTTC. The gene calls are TRBV20-1 and TRBJ2-1; 7 bases match TRBD2. The V segment lost 3 bases and the J segment 12 bases; nucleotides outside the gene matches: 5. The CDR3 spans 11 residues. Germline CDR1 DFQATT, CDR2 SNEGSKA (reference sequence).

The V gene is TRBV7-6, the J gene TRBJ1-6, with TRBD1 as a possible D gene (6 bases). Germline V gene sequence: CDR1 SGHVS, CDR2 FNYEAQ. The CDR3 consists of 14 residues. Trimming left V 0 bases short and J 8 bases short, with 8 bases between. The chain's CDR3 is CASSLAQGHSPLHF. CDR3 in DNA: TGTGCCAGCAGCTTAGCACAGGGACATTCACCCCTCCACTTT.

This chain uses TRBV11-2 with TRBJ2-4, with 8 bases matching TRBD2. The trim removed 5 bases at V and 7 bases at J, leaving 10 bases unmatched. This CDR3 spans 15 amino acids. The germline V gene has CDR1 SGHAT and CDR2 FQNNGV. CDR3 in amino acids: CASSALISGINIQYF. The CDR3 DNA is TGTGCCAGCAGCGCATTGATTAGCGGGATTAACATTCAGTACTTC.

Ten or more counts support this clonotype. The chain combines TRBV29-1 with TRBJ1-5, with a weak D call TRBD1 (6 bases). The CDR3 is 12 residues long. Per germline, CDR1 SQVTM and CDR2 ANQGSEA. V was trimmed by 7 bases and J by 6 bases, leaving 13 bases between them. CDR3 DNA: TGCAGCGCTTCAGGGGAAGGTCAGCCCCAGCATTTT. Its protein is CSASGEGQPQHF.

In this sample, this clonotype turned up a few times. The CDR3 bases are TGTGCCAGCAGCCAGAGCGGCACCGGGGAGCTGTTTTTT. Residues: CASSQSGTGELFF. This rearrangement joins TRBV11-2 to TRBJ2-2; TRBD2 is a possible D gene (5 bases). This CDR3 has 13 amino acids. CDR1 SGHAT and CDR2 FQNNGV come from the germline V gene. V was pared by 5 bases and J by 4 bases, with 8 bases between.

This chain links TRBV29-1 with TRBJ2-2; D possibly uses TRBD1 or TRBD2 (7 bases each). V was pared by 6 bases and J by 5 bases, with 16 bases between. The CDR3 has 14 residues. Germline CDR1 SQVTM, CDR2 ANQGSEA. CDR3 in amino acids: CSVEQGRGTGELFF. DNA of the CDR3: TGCAGCGTCGAACAGGGGCGGGGGACCGGGGAGCTGTTTTTT.

This chain links TRBV25-1 with TRBJ2-2; 11 nucleotides agree with TRBD1. Trimming removed 2 bases from V and 6 bases from J; junction bases left unmatched: 8. CDR3 length: 17 amino acids. CDR1 and CDR2 from the germline V gene are MGHDK and SYGVNS. The CDR3 loop is CASSEEARTGGPGELFF. The DNA of the CDR3 is TGTGCCAGCAGTGAAGAGGCCCGGACAGGGGGCCCCGGGGAGCTGTTTTTT.

The rearrangement uses TRBV7-9 and TRBJ1-1, with TRBD1 identical over 12 bases. CDR1 is SEHNR, CDR2 FQNEAQ, per germline (reference sequence). The CDR3 consists of 16 residues. The junction had 5 bases not matched to a gene; V was cut back by 5 bases and J by 1 base. Here the CDR3 DNA reads TGTGCCAGCAGCCCAGGGACAGGGGGCGGGAACACTGAAGCTTTCTTT. Translated, it gives CASSPGTGGGNTEAFF.

The chain employs TRBV7-8 and TRBJ2-2, with TRBD2 matching over 7 bases. Germline V CDR1 and CDR2: SGHVS, FQNEAQ. Trimming removed 2 bases from V and 5 bases from J; junction bases left unmatched: 5. The CDR3 runs 15 residues. CDR3 nucleotide sequence: TGTGCCAGCAGCTTAACCAGCGGGGATACCGGGGAGCTGTTTTTT. This encodes CASSLTSGDTGELFF.

This clonotype was seen a few times. The J gene is TRBJ2-3, the V gene TRBV11-3; maybe TRBD1 (5 bases). CDR1 is SGHNT and CDR2 is YENEEA in the germline V gene. CDR3 size: 14 residues. V was pared by 3 bases and J by 3 bases, with 10 bases between. The CDR3 loop is CASSFRDSTDTQYF. CDR3 in DNA: TGTGCCAGCAGCTTCAGGGATTCGACAGATACGCAGTATTTT. The full variable domain, its missing parts supplied by reference TRBV11-3 and TRBJ2-3, is EAGVVQSPRYKIIEKKQPVAFWCNPISGHNTLYWYLQNLGQGPELLIRYENEEAVDDSQLPKDRFSAERLKGVDSTLKIQPAELGDSAVYLCASSFRDSTDTQYFGPGTRLTVL.

V and J are TRBV20-1 and TRBJ2-3, with D hard to call. The CDR3 loop spans 13 amino acids. Germline assignment: CDR1 DFQATT and CDR2 SNEGSKA (reference sequence). V was shortened by 8 bases and J by 6 bases, with 18 bases between the two germline ends. The CDR3 spells CSIPPTRDDTQYF. CDR3 coding DNA: TGCAGTATCCCCCCTACCCGAGATGATACGCAGTATTTT.

The V and J genes are TRBV6-4 and TRBJ2-1; 8 bases are a match to TRBD2. CDR1 and CDR2 from the germline V gene are MRHNA and SNTAGT. The J segment lost 4 bases and the V segment lost 4 bases, leaving 6 bases of the junction unmatched. The CDR3 runs 15 residues. This CDR3 is CASSGSLADYNEQFF. As DNA, the CDR3 is TGTGCCAGCAGTGGATCACTAGCGGATTACAATGAGCAGTTCTTC.

This clonotype has just a few counts. V is TRBV28 and J is TRBJ1-4; D gene unclear. Trimming pared 6 bases from V and 0 bases from J, leaving 5 bases between. Looked up from germline, CDR1 is MDHEN and CDR2 is SYDVKM. The CDR3 is 13 residues long. CDR3 nucleotide sequence: TGTGCCAGCAGGGGAACAACTAATGAAAAACTGTTTTTT. Translation gives CASRGTTNEKLFF. The variable domain in full, with the rest retrieved from reference TRBV28 and TRBJ1-4, is DVKVTQSSRYLVKRTGEKVFLECVQDMDHENMFWYRQDPGLGLRLIYFSYDVKMKEKGDIPEGYSVSREKKERFSLILESASTNQTSMYLCASRGTTNEKLFFGSGTQLSVL.